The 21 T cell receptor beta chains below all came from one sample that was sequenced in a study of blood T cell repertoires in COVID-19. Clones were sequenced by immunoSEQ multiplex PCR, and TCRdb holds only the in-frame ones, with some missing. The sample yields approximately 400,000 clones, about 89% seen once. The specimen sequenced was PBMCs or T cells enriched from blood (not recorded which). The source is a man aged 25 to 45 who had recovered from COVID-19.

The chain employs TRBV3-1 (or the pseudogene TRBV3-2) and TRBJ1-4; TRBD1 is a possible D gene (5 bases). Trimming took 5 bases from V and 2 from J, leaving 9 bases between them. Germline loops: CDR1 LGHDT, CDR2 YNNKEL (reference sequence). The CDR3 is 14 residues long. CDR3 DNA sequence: TGTGCCAGCAGCTGGGGGGTGACTAATGAAAAACTGTTTTTT. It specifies CASSWGVTNEKLFF.

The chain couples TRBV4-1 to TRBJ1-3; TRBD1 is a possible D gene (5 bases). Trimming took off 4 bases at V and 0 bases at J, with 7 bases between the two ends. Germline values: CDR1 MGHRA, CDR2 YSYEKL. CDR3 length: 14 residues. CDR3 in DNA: TGCGCCAGCAGCCTAGACAGCTCTGGAAACACCATATATTTT. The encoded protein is CASSLDSSGNTIYF.

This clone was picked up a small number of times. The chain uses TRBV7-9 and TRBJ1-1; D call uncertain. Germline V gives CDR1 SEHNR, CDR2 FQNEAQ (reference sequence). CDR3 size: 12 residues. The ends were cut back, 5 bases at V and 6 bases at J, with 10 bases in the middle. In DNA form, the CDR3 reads TGTGCCAGCAGCATGGCCTCGCCTGAAGCTTTCTTT. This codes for CASSMASPEAFF.

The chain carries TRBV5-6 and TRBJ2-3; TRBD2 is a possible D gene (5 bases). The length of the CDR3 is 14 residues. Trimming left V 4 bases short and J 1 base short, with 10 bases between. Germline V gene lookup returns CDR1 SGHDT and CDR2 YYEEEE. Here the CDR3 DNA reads TGTGCCAGCAGCGTAGACTACCGCACAGATACGCAGTATTTT. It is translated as CASSVDYRTDTQYF.

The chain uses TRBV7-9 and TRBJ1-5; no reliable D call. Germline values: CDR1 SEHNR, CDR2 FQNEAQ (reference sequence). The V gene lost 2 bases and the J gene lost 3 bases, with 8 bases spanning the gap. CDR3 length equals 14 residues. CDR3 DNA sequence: TGTGCCAGCAGCTTAAGAGACTACAATCAGCCCCAGCATTTT. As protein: CASSLRDYNQPQHF.

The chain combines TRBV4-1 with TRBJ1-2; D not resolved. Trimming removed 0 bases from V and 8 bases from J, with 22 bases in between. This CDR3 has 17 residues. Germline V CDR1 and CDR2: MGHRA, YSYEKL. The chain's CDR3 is CASSQDRDGRLRGGYTF. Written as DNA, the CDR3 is TGCGCCAGCAGCCAAGATAGAGACGGCCGACTCCGTGGCGGCTACACCTTC.

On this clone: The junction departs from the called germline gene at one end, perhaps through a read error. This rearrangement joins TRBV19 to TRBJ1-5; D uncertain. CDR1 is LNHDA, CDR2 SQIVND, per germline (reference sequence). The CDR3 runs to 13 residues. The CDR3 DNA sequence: TGTGCCTGTAGCCTAGAAGTTTATCAGCCCCAGCATTTT. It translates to CACSLEVYQPQHF.

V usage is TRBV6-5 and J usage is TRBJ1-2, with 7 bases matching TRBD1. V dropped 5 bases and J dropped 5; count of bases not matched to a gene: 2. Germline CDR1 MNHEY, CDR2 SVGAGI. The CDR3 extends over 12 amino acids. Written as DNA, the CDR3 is TGTGCCAGCAGTCCGACAGGGTATGGCTACACCTTC. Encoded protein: CASSPTGYGYTF.

The CDR3 loop is CASSFRGRAFF. The CDR3 bases are TGTGCCAGCAGCTTCAGGGGACGAGCTTTCTTT. This chain links TRBV5-6 with TRBJ1-1; possible D gene TRBD1, 6 bases. The CDR3 is made up of 11 amino acids. Per germline, CDR1 SGHDT and CDR2 YYEEEE. V was clipped by 2 bases and J by 10 bases, with 9 bases between them.

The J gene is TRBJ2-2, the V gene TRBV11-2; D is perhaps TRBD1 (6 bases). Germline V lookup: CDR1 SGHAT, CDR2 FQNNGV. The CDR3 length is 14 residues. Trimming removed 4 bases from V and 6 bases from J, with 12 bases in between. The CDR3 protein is CASSYRVSSGELFF. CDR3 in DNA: TGTGCCAGCAGCTACAGGGTATCATCCGGGGAGCTGTTTTTT.

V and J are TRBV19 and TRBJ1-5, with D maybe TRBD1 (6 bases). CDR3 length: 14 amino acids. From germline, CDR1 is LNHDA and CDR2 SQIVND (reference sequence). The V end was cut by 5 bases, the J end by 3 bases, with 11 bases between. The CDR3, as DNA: TGTGCCAGTAGTCTAGGGGGAGACAATCAGCCCCAGCATTTT. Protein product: CASSLGGDNQPQHF. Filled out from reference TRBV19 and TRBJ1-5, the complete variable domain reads DGGITQSPKYLFRKEGQNVTLSCEQNLNHDAMYWYRQDPGQGLRLIYYSQIVNDFQKGDIAEGYSVSREKKESFPLTVTSAQKNPTAFYLCASSLGGDNQPQHFGDGTRLSIL.

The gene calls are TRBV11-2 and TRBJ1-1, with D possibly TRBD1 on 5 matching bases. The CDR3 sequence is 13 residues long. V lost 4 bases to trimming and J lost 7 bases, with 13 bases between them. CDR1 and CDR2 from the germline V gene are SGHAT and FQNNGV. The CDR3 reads CASSSQGRGEAFF. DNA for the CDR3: TGTGCCAGCAGCTCCCAGGGAAGAGGTGAAGCTTTCTTT.

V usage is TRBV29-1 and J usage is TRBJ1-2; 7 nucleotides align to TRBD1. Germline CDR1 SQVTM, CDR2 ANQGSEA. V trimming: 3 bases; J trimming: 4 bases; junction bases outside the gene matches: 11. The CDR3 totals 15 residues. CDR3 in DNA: TGCAGCGTTGATAGGACAGGAATGTATCGCTATGGCTACACCTTC. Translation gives CSVDRTGMYRYGYTF.

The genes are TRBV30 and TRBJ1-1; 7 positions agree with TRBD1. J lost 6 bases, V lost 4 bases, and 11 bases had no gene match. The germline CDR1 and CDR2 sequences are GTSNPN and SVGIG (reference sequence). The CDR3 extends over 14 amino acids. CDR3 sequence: CAWTRDRVFSEAFF. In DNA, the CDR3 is TGTGCCTGGACCCGGGACAGAGTTTTCTCTGAAGCTTTCTTT.

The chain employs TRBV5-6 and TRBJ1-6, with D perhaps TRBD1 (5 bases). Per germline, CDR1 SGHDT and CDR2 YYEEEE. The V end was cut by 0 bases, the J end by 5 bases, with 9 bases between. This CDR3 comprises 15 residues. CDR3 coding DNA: TGTGCCAGCAGCTTGGGACAGTACCATAATTCACCCCTCCACTTT. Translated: CASSLGQYHNSPLHF.

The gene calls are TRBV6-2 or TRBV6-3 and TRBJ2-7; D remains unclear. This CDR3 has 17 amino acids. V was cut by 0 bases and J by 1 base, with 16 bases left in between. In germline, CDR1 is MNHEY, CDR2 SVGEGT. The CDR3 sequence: CASSYSINSSFSYEQYF. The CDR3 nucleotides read TGTGCCAGCAGTTACTCGATAAACTCCTCATTTTCCTACGAGCAGTACTTC.

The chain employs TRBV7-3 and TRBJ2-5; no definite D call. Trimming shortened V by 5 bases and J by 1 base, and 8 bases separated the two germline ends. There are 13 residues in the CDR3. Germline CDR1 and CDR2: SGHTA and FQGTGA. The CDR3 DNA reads TGTGCCAGCAGCCGACTTGTCCAAGAGACCCAGTACTTC. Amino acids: CASSRLVQETQYF.

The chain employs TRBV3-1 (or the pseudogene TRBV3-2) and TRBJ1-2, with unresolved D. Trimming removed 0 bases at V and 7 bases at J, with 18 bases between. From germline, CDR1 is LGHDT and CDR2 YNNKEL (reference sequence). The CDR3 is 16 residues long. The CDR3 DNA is TGTGCCAGCAGCCAAGATCTGAGGACGGGAGGCTCTGGCTACACCTTC. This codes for CASSQDLRTGGSGYTF.

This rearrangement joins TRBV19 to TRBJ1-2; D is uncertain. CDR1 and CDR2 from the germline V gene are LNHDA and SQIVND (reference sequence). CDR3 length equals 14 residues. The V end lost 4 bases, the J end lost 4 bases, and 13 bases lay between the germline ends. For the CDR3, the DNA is TGTGCCAGTAGTAATCCAAGTAGAGGCTATGGCTACACCTTC. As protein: CASSNPSRGYGYTF. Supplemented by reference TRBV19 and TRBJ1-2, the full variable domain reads DGGITQSPKYLFRKEGQNVTLSCEQNLNHDAMYWYRQDPGQGLRLIYYSQIVNDFQKGDIAEGYSVSREKKESFPLTVTSAQKNPTAFYLCASSNPSRGYGYTFGSGTRLTVV.

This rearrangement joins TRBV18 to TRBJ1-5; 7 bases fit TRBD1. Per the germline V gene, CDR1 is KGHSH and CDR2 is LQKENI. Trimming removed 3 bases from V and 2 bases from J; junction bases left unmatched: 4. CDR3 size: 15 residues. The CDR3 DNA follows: TGTGCCAGCTCACCTTCCGGGACAGGCAATCAGCCCCAGCATTTT. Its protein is CASSPSGTGNQPQHF.

The CDR3 loop reads CASSQGLDFTQYF. For the CDR3, the DNA is TGTGCCAGCAGCCAAGGTCTGGACTTTACCCAGTACTTC. V gene TRBV3-1 (or the pseudogene TRBV3-2) combines with J gene TRBJ2-5; D is possibly TRBD2 (5 bases). The CDR3 is 13 amino acids. Germline CDR1 is LGHDT and CDR2 is YNNKEL (reference sequence). The V end was cut by 1 base, the J end by 8 bases, with 11 bases between.